This T cell receptor (beta chain) was recorded in a study of blood T cell repertoires in COVID-19 (TCRdb year 2020). General notes on the study: The collaborator samples originated in the United States, Italy and Spain and spanned the acute and convalescent phases of COVID-19. The material from the prospective study consisted of cDNA or gDNA derived from T cells, B-cell-depleted T cells, or PBMCs. Subjects who had been exposed to COVID-19, were actively infected with it, or had recovered from it provided the deeply sampled blood TCRbeta repertoires that made up the dataset. The repertoires were released in a freely available public database meant as a resource for research on the immune response to SARS-CoV-2. Samples came from the ongoing ImmuneRACE study (first 160 participants) plus 1,254 subjects from 6 global collaborators. Sample metadata almost always included a de-identified subject ID, COVID-19 status, age in years and sex. Where HLA class I and class II types were available, the types were taken from metadata supplied by the sample provider, not from assay-based typing. Summary of the overall study and its limitations: Clinical and demographic metadata were provided uncurated, with the amount varying by source and participant.

Note on this clone: The antigen it binds to is not known. No base-level quality is on record; no much larger clone is a single base apart.

Collaborating institutions collected whole blood in K2EDTA tubes following their own protocols. For TCRbeta analysis, collaborator samples were shipped as frozen whole blood, as isolated PBMCs, or as DNA extracted from either sample type. There are 19 amino acids in the CDR3, from cysteine to phenylalanine inclusive. Left in the record is the CDR3 DNA by itself, 57 bases read in frame from the first base. V has 3 bases trimmed and J has 2 bases trimmed; junction bases matching no gene number 16. The germline V gene gives CDR1 as SNHLY and CDR2 as FYNNEI. TCRbeta CDR3 regions were amplified from genomic DNA using the immunoSEQ Assay, a bias-controlled multiplex PCR. As for how the authors treated the data: The number of nucleated cells in each sample was estimated from the amplification of reference gene primers within the assay. To quantify the absolute abundance of each unique TCRbeta CDR3 rearrangement, sequence reads were collapsed and filtered. For each sample, productive Simpson clonality was calculated as the square root of Simpson's diversity index across productive rearrangements. This is the immuneACCESS table as TCRdb keeps it, with only in-frame sequences that have V and J called. A part of the clones is gone; compared with another copy, unresolved V genes explain less than half, and the rest is unexplained. Clone size and V and J calls were adopted from that table, with D and trimming inferred from the DNA. This sample is represented by more than 60,000 clones; around 89% of them were singletons. The ten largest clonotypes hold 5% to 6.5% of the sample.

Sequencing was performed on peripheral blood. The receptor chain draws on TRBV2 and TRBJ1-5, with 7 middle bases fitting TRBD1. This receptor was identified in a man over 45 with acute or convalescent COVID-19. This receptor carries the CDR3 CASSDRSDRAAAGNQPQHF. The DNA reads TGTGCCAGCAGTGACCGCTCCGACAGGGCCGCAGCGGGCAATCAGCCCCAGCATTTT.